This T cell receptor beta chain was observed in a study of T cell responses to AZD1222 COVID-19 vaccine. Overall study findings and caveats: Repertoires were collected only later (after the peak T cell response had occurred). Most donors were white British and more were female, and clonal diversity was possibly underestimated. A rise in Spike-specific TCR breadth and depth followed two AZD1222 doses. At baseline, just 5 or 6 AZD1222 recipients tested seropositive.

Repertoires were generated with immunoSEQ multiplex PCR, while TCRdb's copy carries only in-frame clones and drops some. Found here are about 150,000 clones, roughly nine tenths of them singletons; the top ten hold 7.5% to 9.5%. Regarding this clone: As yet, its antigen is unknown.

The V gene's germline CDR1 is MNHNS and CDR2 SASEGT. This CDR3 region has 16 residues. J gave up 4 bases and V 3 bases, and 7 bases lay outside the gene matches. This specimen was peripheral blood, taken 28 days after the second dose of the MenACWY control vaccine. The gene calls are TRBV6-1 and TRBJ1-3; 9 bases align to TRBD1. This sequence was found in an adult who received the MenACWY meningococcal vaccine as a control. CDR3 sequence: CASSEIGTGWGNTIYF. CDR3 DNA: TGTGCCAGCAGTGAGATCGGGACAGGGTGGGGAAACACCATATATTTT.